This T cell receptor beta chain was identified in a study of identical twins. Study-level results: There was an excess of low generation probability in the out-of-frame alpha sequences that twins shared.

This clonotype was seen a few times. Its antigen is unidentified. All of the donors were Caucasians in good health. V lost 4 bases and J 4 bases, leaving 13 bases between the germline ends. The CDR3 sequence is 14 residues long. In germline, CDR1 is SGHAT, CDR2 FQDESV (reference sequence). TCRdb reanalysed the 5' RACE reads using MiXCR and keeps one entry per CDR3 protein. The profile shows about 530,000 distinct CDR3 sequences, approximately 20% of them singletons. These data were also filed under a second study, of yellow fever vaccine responses in identical twins.

The J gene is TRBJ2-5, the V gene TRBV11-1; a weak D match, TRBD2 (6 bases). The clonotype was recovered from a woman under 30 in good health. The sequenced sample was CD4+ T cells sorted from blood. CDR3 loop: CASSYPGAGETQYF. The CDR3 DNA reads as TGTGCCAGCAGCTATCCGGGAGCGGGAGAGACCCAGTACTTC.